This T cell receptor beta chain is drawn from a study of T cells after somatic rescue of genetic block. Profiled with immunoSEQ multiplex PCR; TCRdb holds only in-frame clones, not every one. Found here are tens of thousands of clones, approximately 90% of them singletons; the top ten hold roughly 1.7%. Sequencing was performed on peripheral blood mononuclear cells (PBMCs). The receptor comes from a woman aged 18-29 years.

For the CDR3, the DNA is TGTGCCAGCAGCTTACTCGGGCCACGGCCCCGATACGAGCAGTACTTC. Translated: CASSLLGPRPRYEQYF. The genes are TRBV11-2 and TRBJ2-7; D is uncertain. The CDR3 totals 16 residues. The germline V gene has CDR1 SGHAT and CDR2 FQNNGV. The V gene lost 2 bases and the J gene lost 4 bases, with 18 bases spanning the gap.